This T cell receptor (beta chain) comes out of a study of early T cells in non-severe SARS-CoV-2 infection. Trimming removed 7 bases from V and 9 bases from J; junction bases left unmatched: 18. CDR1 MRHNA and CDR2 SNTAGT come from the germline V gene. The CDR3 contains 16 residues. This clonotype showed up many times. Unique molecular identifiers were attached to individual cDNA molecules. TCRdb ran MiXCR on the 5' RACE reads and lists one entry per CDR3 protein. The profile covers tens of thousands of distinct CDR3 sequences, with about 13% appearing a single time and roughly 8.3% taken by the ten largest.

The chain links TRBV6-4 to TRBJ2-1; TRBD2 matches at 7 bases. The clonotype originates from an adult who was a healthcare worker with PCR-confirmed SARS-CoV-2 infection or an uninfected control (not recorded which). Sequencing was done on a sample of whole blood. CDR3 loop: CASKREVVAGVGEQFF. The CDR3 coding sequence is TGTGCCAGCAAGAGAGAGGTGGTAGCGGGTGTAGGTGAGCAGTTCTTC.